Sequencing of this TCR beta chain was carried out in a study of blood T cell repertoires in COVID-19. Looking at the study overall: Samples of COVID-19 (acute and convalescent) were obtained from the United States, Italy and Spain. PBMCs, B-cell-depleted T cells, or T cells provided the cDNA or gDNA that made up the material.

In the original processing: Nucleated cell number was recorded as an estimate derived from reference gene primer amplification. Produced via immunoSEQ multiplex PCR; TCRdb's table is partial and in-frame only. The DNA gave D and trimming, while V, J and clone size come from that table. The sample lists hundreds of thousands of clones, roughly 80% occurring once. The germline V gene has CDR1 SEHNR and CDR2 FQNEAQ (reference sequence). The V end was cut by 5 bases, the J end by 2 bases, with 7 bases between. There are 13 residues in the CDR3. The sequence was obtained from an elderly woman with active or convalescent COVID-19. The chain employs TRBV7-9 and TRBJ2-1; TRBD1 might be the D (5 bases). The specimen sequenced was peripheral blood. DNA of the CDR3: TGTGCCAGCAGCCAAGGGGCCTACAATGAGCAGTTCTTC. Translated: CASSQGAYNEQFF.